Listed below are T cell receptor beta chains from one sample, sequenced in a study of CD8 T cells in Susac syndrome. TCRdb independently ran MiXCR on the immunoSEQ multiplex PCR reads; one entry per CDR3 protein. This sample has about 150,000 distinct CDR3 sequences, with around 96% found just once. The sample was CD4+ T cells from PBMCs. The origin of the receptors is a human donor with Susac syndrome. Both conserved end residues are part of each CDR3. Fields, in order: D gene, V gene, clone size, J gene, CDR3 DNA, CDR3 protein. A D gene is named only where the DNA matches it firmly. Clone size is shown for a subset of rows, as once, few, many or a class of expanded clone.

.,TRBV11-1,few,TRBJ2-5,TGTGCCAGCAGCTTTGCGACAGGCAGGGGTCAAGAGACCCAGTACTTC,CASSFATGRGQETQYF
.,TRBV7-2,.,TRBJ1-1,TGTGCCAGCAGCCGACACGGACCCGGCGTGAACACTGAAGCTTTCTTT,CASSRHGPGVNTEAFF
TRBD1,TRBV2,once,TRBJ2-7,TGTGCCAGCAGTGAAGTAGGGACAGGATTCTACGAGCAGTACTTC,CASSEVGTGFYEQYF
.,TRBV5-6,once,TRBJ2-5,TGTGCCAGCAGCCAATGGACAGCCTGGAAGGAGACCCAGTACTTC,CASSQWTAWKETQYF
.,TRBV18,.,TRBJ2-3,TGTGCCAGCTCACGAGACTCAGGGTCGATCACAGATACGCAGTATTTT,CASSRDSGSITDTQYF
.,TRBV5-1,.,TRBJ2-7,TGCGCCAGCAGCTTGGAGCTAGCACGGGAGCAGTACTTC,CASSLELAREQYF
TRBD1,TRBV18,.,TRBJ2-1,TGTGCCAGCTCATCGGCCGGGACAGGTGGTTACAATGAGCAGTTCTTC,CASSSAGTGGYNEQFF
.,TRBV7-8,.,TRBJ2-5,TGTGCCAGCAGATTCGGTCGACAGGGAGGAGAGACCCAGTACTTC,CASRFGRQGGETQYF
.,TRBV4-1,.,TRBJ1-5,TGCGCCAGCAGCCAAAATGGACTCTCAACCCAGCCCCAGCATTTT,CASSQNGLSTQPQHF
.,TRBV20-1,.,TRBJ1-2,TGCAGTGCTAGAGTCCAGAAGTCTGGCTACACCTTC,CSARVQKSGYTF
.,TRBV29-1,.,TRBJ1-6,TGCAGCGTTGCTGGGCAGGGCGGGGATTCACCCCTCCACTTT,CSVAGQGGDSPLHF
.,TRBV5-6,.,TRBJ2-2,TGTGCCAGCAGCTTGGCAGTCATCACCGGGGAGCTGTTTTTT,CASSLAVITGELFF
.,TRBV6-2/TRBV6-3,.,TRBJ1-5,TGTGCCAGCAGTTACTCCGGAGCTAATCAGCCCCAGCATTTT,CASSYSGANQPQHF
.,TRBV20-1,.,TRBJ2-5,TGCAGTGCTAGAGATTTCAGGGAAGGAGGAGAGACCCAGTACTTC,CSARDFREGGETQYF
TRBD1,TRBV6-5,.,TRBJ1-2,TGTGCCAGCATCGCACGACAGGGTCAAGGGAATGGCTACACCTTC,CASIARQGQGNGYTF
.,TRBV3-1,.,TRBJ1-5,TGTGCCAGCAGCCCCTCCGTAGGGCAGGGCAATCAGCCCCAGCATTTT,CASSPSVGQGNQPQHF